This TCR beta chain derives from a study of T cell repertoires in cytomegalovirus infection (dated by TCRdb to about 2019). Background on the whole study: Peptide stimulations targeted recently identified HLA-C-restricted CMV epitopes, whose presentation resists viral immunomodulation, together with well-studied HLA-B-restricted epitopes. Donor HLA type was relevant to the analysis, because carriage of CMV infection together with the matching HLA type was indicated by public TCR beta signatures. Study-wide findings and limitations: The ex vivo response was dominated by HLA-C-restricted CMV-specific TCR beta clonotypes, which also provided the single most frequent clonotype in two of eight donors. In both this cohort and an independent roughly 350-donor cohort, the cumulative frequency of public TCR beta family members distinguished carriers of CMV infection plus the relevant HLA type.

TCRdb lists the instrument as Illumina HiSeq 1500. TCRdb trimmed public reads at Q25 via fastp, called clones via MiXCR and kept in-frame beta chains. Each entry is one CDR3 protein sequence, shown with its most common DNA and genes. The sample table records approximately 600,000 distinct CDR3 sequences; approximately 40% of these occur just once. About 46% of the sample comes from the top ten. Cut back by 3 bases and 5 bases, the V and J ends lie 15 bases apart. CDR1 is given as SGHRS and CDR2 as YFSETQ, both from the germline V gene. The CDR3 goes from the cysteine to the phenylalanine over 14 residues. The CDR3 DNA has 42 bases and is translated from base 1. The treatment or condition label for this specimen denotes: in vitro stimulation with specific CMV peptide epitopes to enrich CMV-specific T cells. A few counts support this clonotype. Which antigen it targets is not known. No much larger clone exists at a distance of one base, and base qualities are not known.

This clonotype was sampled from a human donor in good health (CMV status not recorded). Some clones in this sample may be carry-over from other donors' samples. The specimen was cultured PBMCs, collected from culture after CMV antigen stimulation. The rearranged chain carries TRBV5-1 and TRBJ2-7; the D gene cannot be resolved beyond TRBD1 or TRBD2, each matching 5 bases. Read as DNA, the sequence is TGCGCCAGCAGCTCCCCGGGACCAGGGAACGAGCAGTACTTC. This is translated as CASSSPGPGNEQYF.